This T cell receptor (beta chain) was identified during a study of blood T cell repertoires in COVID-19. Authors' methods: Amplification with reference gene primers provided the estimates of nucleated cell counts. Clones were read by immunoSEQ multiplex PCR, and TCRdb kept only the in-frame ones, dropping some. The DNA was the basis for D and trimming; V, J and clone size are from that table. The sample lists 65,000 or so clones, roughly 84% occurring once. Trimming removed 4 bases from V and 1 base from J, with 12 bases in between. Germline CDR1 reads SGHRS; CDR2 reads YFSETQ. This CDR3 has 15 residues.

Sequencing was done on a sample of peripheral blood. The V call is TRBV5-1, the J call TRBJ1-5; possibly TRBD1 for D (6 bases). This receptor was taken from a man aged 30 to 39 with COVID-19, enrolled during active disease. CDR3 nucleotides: TGCGCCAGCAGCCTGACAGGCATGAGCAATCAGCCCCAGCATTTT. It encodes CASSLTGMSNQPQHF. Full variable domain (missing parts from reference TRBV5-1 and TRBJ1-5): KAGVTQTPRYLIKTRGQQVTLSCSPISGHRSVSWYQQTPGQGLQFLFEYFSETQRNKGNFPGRFSGRQFSNSRSEMNVSTLELGDSALYLCASSLTGMSNQPQHFGDGTRLSIL.